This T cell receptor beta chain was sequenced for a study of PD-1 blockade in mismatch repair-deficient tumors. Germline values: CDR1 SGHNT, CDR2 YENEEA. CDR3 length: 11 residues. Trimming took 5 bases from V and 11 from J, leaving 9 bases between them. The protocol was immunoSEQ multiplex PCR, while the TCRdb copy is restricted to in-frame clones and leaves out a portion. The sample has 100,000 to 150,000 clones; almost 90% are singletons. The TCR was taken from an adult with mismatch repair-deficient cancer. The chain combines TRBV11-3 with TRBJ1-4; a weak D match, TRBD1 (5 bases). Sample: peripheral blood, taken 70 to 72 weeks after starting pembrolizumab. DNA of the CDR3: TGTGCCAGCAGCCGAGAGGGGAAACTGTTTTTT. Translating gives CASSREGKLFF.